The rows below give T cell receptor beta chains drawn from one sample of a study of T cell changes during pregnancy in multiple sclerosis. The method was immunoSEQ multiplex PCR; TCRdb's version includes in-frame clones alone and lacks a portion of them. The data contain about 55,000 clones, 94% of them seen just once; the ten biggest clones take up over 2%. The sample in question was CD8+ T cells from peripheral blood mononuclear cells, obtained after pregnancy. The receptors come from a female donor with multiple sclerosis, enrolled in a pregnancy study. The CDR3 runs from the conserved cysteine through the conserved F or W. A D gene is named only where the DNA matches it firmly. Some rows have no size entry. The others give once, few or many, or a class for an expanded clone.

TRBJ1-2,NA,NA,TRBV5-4,CASSLKREANYGYTF,TGTGCCAGCAGCTTAAAGAGAGAGGCTAACTATGGCTACACCTTC
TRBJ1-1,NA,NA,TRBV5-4,CASSLGGDTEAFF,TGTGCCAGCAGCTTGGGAGGAGACACTGAAGCTTTCTTT
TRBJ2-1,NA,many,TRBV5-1,CASSLAGGTNEQFF,TGCGCCAGCAGCTTGGCCGGCGGAACCAATGAGCAGTTCTTC
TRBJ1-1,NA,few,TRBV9,CASSQDLVFSGGAFF,TGTGCCAGCAGCCAAGATCTCGTCTTTTCGGGGGGAGCTTTCTTT
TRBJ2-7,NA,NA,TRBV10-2,CASSESDWGASDEQYF,TGCGCCAGCAGTGAGTCGGATTGGGGCGCTAGCGACGAGCAGTACTTC
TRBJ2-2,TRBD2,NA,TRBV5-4,CASSLLAGESGELFF,TGTGCCAGCAGCTTGCTAGCGGGGGAGTCCGGGGAGCTGTTTTTT
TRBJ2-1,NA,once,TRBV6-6,CASSYAQDNNEQFF,TGTGCCAGCAGTTACGCCCAGGACAACAATGAGCAGTTCTTC
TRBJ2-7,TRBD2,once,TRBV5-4,CASSQSGRAAGEQYF,TGTGCCAGCAGCCAGAGCGGGAGGGCGGCGGGCGAGCAGTACTTC
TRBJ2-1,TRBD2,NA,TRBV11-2,CASSLGGRGYNEQFF,TGTGCCAGCAGCTTAGGGGGGAGGGGCTACAATGAGCAGTTCTTC
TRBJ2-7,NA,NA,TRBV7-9,CASSLTASYEQYF,TGTGCCAGCAGCTTGACAGCCTCCTACGAGCAGTACTTC
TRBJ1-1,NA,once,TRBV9,CASSGRGRAFF,TGTGCCAGCAGCGGACGGGGGAGGGCTTTCTTT
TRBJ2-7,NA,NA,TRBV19,CASSPVGREQYF,TGTGCCAGTAGTCCCGTGGGGCGCGAGCAGTACTTC
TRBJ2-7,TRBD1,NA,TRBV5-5,CASSLRGQGYEQYF,TGTGCCAGCAGCTTGAGGGGACAGGGTTACGAGCAGTACTTC
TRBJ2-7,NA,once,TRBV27,CASSLGISYEQYF,TGTGCCAGCAGTCTAGGAATTTCCTACGAGCAGTACTTC
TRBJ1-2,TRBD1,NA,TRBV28,CASSFGGTGAVYGYTF,TGTGCCAGCAGTTTTGGGGGGACAGGGGCTGTATATGGCTACACCTTC
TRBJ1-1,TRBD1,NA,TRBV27,CASSSGGYTEAFF,TGTGCCAGCAGTTCAGGGGGGTACACTGAAGCTTTCTTT
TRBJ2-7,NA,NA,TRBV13,CASSLGRAAYEQYF,TGTGCCAGCAGCTTAGGGAGGGCCGCCTACGAGCAGTACTTC
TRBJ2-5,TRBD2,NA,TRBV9,CASSVAGLAGETQYF,TGTGCCAGCAGCGTAGCGGGACTAGCTGGGGAGACCCAGTACTTC
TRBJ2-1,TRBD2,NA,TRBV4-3,CASSPGLAGGGAYNEQFF,TGCGCCAGCAGCCCGGGACTAGCGGGAGGGGGCGCCTACAATGAGCAGTTCTTC
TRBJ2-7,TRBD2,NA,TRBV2,CASRDRTSGSGYEQYF,TGTGCCAGCAGAGACCGGACTAGCGGGAGCGGGTACGAGCAGTACTTC
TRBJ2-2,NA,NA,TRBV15,CATSRASRGTGELFF,TGTGCCACCAGCAGAGCAAGCCGTGGCACCGGGGAGCTGTTTTTT
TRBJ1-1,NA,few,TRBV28,CASSFEGNTEAFF,TGTGCCAGCAGTTTTGAGGGGAACACTGAAGCTTTCTTT
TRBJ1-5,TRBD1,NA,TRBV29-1,CSVRTGGNQPQHF,TGCAGCGTGAGGACAGGGGGCAATCAGCCCCAGCATTTT
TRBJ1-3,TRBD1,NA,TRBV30,CAWSIGTGGTGNTIYF,TGTGCCTGGAGTATCGGGACAGGGGGAACTGGAAACACCATATATTTT
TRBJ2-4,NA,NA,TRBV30,CAWSPRPASKNIQYF,TGTGCCTGGAGCCCTAGGCCAGCTAGCAAAAACATTCAGTACTTC
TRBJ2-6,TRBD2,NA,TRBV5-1,CASTGAGLAVISGANVLTF,TGCGCCAGCACCGGGGCCGGACTAGCGGTTATCTCTGGGGCCAACGTCCTGACTTTC
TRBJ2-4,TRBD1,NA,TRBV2,CASSEAGDRGDF,TGTGCCAGCAGTGAAGCAGGGGACAGGGGGGACTTT
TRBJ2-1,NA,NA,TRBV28,CASSFYPDNEQFF,TGTGCCAGCAGTTTCTATCCGGACAATGAGCAGTTCTTC
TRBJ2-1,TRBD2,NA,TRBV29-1,CSVVGPGGRGEQFF,TGCAGCGTTGTCGGTCCAGGCGGGAGGGGTGAGCAGTTCTTC